This TCR beta chain was sequenced for a study of blood T cell repertoires in COVID-19 (dated by TCRdb to 2020 to 2021). Study-wide context: Samples covering the acute and convalescent phases of COVID-19 were provided by collaborators in the United States, Italy and Spain. The prospective study material was composed of cDNA or gDNA derived from T cells, B-cell-depleted T cells, or PBMCs. Subjects who had been exposed to COVID-19, were actively infected with it, or had recovered from it provided the deeply sampled blood TCRbeta repertoires that made up the dataset. The repertoires were released in a freely available public database meant as a resource for research on the immune response to SARS-CoV-2. Samples came from the ongoing ImmuneRACE study (first 160 participants) plus 1,254 subjects from 6 global collaborators. A de-identified subject ID, COVID-19 status, age in years and sex were almost always included in the sample metadata. HLA class I and class II types, where available, came from metadata supplied by the sample provider rather than from assay-based typing. The research as a whole found: The quantity of clinical and demographic metadata differed by source and by participant and was supplied without curation.

Each collaborating institution followed its own protocols to collect whole blood in K2EDTA tubes. For TCRbeta analysis, collaborators shipped samples as frozen whole blood, isolated PBMCs, or DNA extracted from either of those sample types. TCRbeta CDR3 regions were amplified from genomic DNA using the immunoSEQ Assay, a bias-controlled multiplex PCR. Per the source publication's procedure: The number of nucleated cells in each sample was estimated from the amplification of reference gene primers within the assay. To quantify the absolute abundance of each unique TCRbeta CDR3 rearrangement, sequence reads were collapsed and filtered. Productive Simpson clonality was computed per sample as the square root of Simpson's diversity index over productive rearrangements. The source is immuneACCESS, and TCRdb retained only in-frame sequences with V and J called. Part of the clones is not carried over; for the studies checked, unresolved V genes explain less than half of this, and the remainder is unexplained. V, J and clone size are taken as reported in that table, and D and trimming were inferred from the DNA itself. For this sample the table gives 100,000 or so clones, of which more than 90% were detected only once. The top ten clonotypes cover more than 5% of the sample.

CDR3 length: 12 amino acids, cysteine to phenylalanine. Only the CDR3 part of the read is kept: 36 bases, read in frame from the first base. The germline V gene provides CDR1 SGHDT and CDR2 YYEEEE. V lost 3 bases and J lost 9 bases, and the count of bases not matched to a germline gene is 5. On this clone itself: Its recognized antigen is unknown. One base away there is no much larger clone; base qualities are not given.

The chain couples TRBV5-6 to TRBJ1-2, and 7 junctional nucleotides match TRBD1. The TCR comes from a man aged 65-85 years with acute or convalescent COVID-19. Sequenced: peripheral blood. The DNA sequence reads TGTGCCAGCAGCTGGGGGACAGTCCGCTACACCTTC. Translated, it gives CASSWGTVRYTF.